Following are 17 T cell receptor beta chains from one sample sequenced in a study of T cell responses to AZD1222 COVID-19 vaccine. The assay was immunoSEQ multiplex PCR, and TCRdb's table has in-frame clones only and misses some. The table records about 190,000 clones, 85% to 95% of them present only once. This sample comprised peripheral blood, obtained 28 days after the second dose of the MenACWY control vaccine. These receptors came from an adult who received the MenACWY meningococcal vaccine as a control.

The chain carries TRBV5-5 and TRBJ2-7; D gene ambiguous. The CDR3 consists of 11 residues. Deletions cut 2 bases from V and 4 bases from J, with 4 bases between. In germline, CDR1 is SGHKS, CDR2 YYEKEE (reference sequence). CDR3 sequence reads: CASSFLYEQYF. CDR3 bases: TGTGCCAGCAGCTTCCTATACGAGCAGTACTTC.

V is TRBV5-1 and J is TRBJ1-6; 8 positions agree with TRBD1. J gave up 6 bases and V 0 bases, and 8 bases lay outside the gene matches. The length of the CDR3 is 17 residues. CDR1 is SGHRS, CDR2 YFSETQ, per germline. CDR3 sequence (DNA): TGCGCCAGCAGCTTGGCCCAGGGGGCAACAACTAATTCACCCCTCCACTTT. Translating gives CASSLAQGATTNSPLHF.

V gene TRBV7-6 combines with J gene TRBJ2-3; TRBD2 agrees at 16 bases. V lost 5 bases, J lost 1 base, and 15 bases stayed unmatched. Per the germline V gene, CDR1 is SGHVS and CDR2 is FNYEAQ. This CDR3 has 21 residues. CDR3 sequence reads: CASSTLGTSGGGLMGTDTQYF. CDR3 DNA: TGTGCCAGCAGCACCTTGGGGACTAGCGGGGGGGGATTGATGGGCACAGATACGCAGTATTTT.

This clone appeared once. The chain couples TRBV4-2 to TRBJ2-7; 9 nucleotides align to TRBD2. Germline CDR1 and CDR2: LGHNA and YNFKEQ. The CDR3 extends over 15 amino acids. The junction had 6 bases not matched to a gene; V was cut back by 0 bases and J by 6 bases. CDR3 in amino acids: CASSQDPAGGGEQYF. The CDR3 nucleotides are TGTGCCAGCAGCCAAGATCCAGCGGGGGGAGGCGAGCAGTACTTC.

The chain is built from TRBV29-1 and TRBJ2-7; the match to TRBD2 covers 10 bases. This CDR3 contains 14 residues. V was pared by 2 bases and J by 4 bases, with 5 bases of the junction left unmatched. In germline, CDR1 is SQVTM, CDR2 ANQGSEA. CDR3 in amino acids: CSVETSGTVYEQYF. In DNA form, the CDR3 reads TGCAGCGTTGAAACTAGCGGGACTGTATACGAGCAGTACTTC.

The CDR3: CASSRGAGNTIYF. The CDR3 DNA sequence: TGTGCCAGCAGTAGGGGTGCGGGAAACACCATATATTTT. The chain couples TRBV27 to TRBJ1-3; possibly TRBD1 for D (5 bases). Germline V gene sequence: CDR1 MNHEY, CDR2 SMNVEV (reference sequence). Trimming pared 5 bases from V and 4 bases from J, leaving 9 bases between. The CDR3 is 13 residues long.

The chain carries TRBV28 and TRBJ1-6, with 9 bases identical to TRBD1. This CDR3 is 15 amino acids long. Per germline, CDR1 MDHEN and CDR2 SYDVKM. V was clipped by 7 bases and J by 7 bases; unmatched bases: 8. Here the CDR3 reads CASTSLTGGNSPLHF. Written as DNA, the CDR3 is TGTGCCAGCACCTCCCTGACAGGGGGAAATTCACCCCTCCACTTT.

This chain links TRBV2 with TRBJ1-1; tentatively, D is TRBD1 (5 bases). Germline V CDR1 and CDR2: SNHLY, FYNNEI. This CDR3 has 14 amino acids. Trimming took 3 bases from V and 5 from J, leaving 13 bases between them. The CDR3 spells CASSDRGGRTEAFF. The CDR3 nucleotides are TGTGCCAGCAGTGACCGGGGGGGTCGGACTGAAGCTTTCTTT.

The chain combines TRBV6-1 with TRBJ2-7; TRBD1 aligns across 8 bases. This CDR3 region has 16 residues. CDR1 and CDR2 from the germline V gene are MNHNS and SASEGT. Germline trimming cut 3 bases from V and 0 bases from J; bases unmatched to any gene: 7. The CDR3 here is CASSDGPGQASYEQYF. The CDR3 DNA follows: TGTGCCAGCAGTGACGGCCCGGGACAGGCCTCCTACGAGCAGTACTTC.

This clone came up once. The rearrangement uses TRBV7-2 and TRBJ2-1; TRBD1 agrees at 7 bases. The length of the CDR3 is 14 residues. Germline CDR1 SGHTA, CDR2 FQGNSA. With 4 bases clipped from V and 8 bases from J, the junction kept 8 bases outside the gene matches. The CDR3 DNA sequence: TGTGCCAGCAGCTGGAGGACAGGACCGGATGAGCAGTTCTTC. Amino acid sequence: CASSWRTGPDEQFF. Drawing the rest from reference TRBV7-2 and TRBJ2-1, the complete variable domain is GAGVSQSPSNKVTEKGKDVELRCDPISGHTALYWYRQSLGQGLEFLIYFQGNSAPDKSGLPSDRFSAERTGGSVSTLTIQRTQQEDSAVYLCASSWRTGPDEQFFGPGTRLTVL.

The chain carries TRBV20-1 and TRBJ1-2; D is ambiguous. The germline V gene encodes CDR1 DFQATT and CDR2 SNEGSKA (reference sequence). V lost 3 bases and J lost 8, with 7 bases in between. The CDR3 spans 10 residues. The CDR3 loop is CSAREIGYTF. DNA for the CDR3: TGCAGTGCTAGGGAAATAGGCTACACCTTC.

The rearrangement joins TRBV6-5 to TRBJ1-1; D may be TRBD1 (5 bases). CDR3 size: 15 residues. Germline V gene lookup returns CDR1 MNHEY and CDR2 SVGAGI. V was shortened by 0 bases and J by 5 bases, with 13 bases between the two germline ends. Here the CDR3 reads CASSYSTRGWTEAFF. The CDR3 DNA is TGTGCCAGCAGTTACTCGACGAGGGGTTGGACTGAAGCTTTCTTT.

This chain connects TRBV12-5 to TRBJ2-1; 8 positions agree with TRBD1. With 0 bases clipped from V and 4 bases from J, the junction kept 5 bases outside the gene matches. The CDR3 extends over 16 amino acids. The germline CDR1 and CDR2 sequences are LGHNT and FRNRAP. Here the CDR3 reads CASGLVLGTGYNEQFF. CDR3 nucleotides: TGTGCTAGTGGTTTGGTACTAGGGACAGGATACAATGAGCAGTTCTTC.

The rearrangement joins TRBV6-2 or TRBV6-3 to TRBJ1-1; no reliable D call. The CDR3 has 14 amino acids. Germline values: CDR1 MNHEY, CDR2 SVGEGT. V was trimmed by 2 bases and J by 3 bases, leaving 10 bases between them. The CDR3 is CASSYTRSDTEAFF. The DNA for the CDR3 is TGTGCCAGCAGTTACACACGCTCCGACACTGAAGCTTTCTTT.

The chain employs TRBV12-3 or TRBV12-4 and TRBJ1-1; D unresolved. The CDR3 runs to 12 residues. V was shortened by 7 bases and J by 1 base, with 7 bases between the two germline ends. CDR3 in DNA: TGTGCCAGCAACGGGAGGAACACTGAAGCTTTCTTT. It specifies CASNGRNTEAFF.

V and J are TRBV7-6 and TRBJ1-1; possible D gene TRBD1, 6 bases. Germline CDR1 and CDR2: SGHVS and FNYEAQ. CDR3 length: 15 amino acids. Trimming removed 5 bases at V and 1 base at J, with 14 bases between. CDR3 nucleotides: TGTGCCAGCAGCCCCGGGGGGCCCAGGAACACTGAAGCTTTCTTT. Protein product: CASSPGGPRNTEAFF.

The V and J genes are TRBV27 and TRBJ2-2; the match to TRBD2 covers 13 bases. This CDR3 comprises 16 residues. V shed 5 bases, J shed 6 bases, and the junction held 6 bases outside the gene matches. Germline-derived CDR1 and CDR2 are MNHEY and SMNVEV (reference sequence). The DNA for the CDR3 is TGTGCCAGCAGTCCCCGACTAGCGGGAGGACCCGGGGAGCTGTTTTTT. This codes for CASSPRLAGGPGELFF.